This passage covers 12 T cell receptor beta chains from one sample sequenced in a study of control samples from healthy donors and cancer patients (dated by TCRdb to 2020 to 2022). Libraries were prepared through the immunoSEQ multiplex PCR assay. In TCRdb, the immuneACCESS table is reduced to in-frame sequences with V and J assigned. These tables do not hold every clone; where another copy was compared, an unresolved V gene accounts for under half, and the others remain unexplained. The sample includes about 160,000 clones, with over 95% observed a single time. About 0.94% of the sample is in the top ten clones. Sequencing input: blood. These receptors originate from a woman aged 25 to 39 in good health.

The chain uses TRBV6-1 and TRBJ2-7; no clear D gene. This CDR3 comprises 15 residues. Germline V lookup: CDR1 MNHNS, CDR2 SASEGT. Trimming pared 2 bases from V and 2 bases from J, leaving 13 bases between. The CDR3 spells CASSEKSVNTYEQYF. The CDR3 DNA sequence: TGTGCCAGCAGTGAAAAATCCGTCAATACCTACGAGCAGTACTTC.

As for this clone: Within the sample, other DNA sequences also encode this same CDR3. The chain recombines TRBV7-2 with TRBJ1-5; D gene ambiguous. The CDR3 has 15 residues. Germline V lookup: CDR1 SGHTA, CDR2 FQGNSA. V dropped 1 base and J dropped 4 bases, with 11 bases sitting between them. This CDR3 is CASSLGRGGNQPQHF. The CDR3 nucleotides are TGTGCCAGCAGCTTAGGTCGGGGAGGGAATCAGCCCCAGCATTTT.

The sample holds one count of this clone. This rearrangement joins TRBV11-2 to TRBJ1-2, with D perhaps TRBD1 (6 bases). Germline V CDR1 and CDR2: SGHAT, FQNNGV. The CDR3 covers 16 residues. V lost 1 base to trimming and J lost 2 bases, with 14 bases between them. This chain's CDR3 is CASSLGRTGPNYGYTF. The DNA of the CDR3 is TGTGCCAGCAGCTTAGGCCGAACAGGGCCCAACTATGGCTACACCTTC.

DNA of the CDR3: TGTGCCAGCAGCCAAGTGGACGAGACCCAGTACTTC. Its protein is CASSQVDETQYF. The chain recombines TRBV3-1 (or the pseudogene TRBV3-2) with TRBJ2-5, with D uncertain. Trimming shortened V by 1 base and J by 5 bases, and 5 bases separated the two germline ends. This CDR3 region has 12 residues. CDR1 and CDR2 (germline): LGHDT, YNNKEL (reference sequence).

The CDR3 spells CASSLGGSYEQYF. Here the CDR3 DNA reads TGTGCCAGCAGTTTAGGCGGCTCCTACGAGCAGTACTTC. V gene TRBV27 combines with J gene TRBJ2-7; D is uncertain. V dropped 2 bases and J dropped 0 bases, with 5 bases sitting between them. Germline V gives CDR1 MNHEY, CDR2 SMNVEV (reference sequence). The CDR3 is 13 residues long.

The DNA of the CDR3 is TGTGCCAGCAGTTTAGGGGCAGGGGGATTTGAAAAACTGTTTTTT. This sequence encodes CASSLGAGGFEKLFF. This chain joins TRBV28 and TRBJ1-4; 7 bases line up with TRBD1. CDR1 MDHEN and CDR2 SYDVKM come from the germline V gene. The CDR3 spans 15 residues. The junction had 7 bases not matched to a gene; V was cut back by 2 bases and J by 7 bases. Full variable domain (remainder filled in from reference TRBV28 and TRBJ1-4): DVKVTQSSRYLVKRTGEKVFLECVQDMDHENMFWYRQDPGLGLRLIYFSYDVKMKEKGDIPEGYSVSREKKERFSLILESASTNQTSMYLCASSLGAGGFEKLFFGSGTQLSVL.

The CDR3 reads CASKTRATGELFF. The CDR3 DNA reads TGCGCCAGCAAAACTAGAGCCACCGGGGAGCTGTTTTTT. The chain uses TRBV5-1 and TRBJ2-2; D is possibly TRBD2 (5 bases). V was trimmed by 6 bases and J by 4 bases, leaving 10 bases between them. This CDR3 comprises 13 residues. The germline gives CDR1 SGHRS, CDR2 YFSETQ. Based on the CDR3 plus reference TRBV5-1 and TRBJ2-2, the full variable domain is KAGVTQTPRYLIKTRGQQVTLSCSPISGHRSVSWYQQTPGQGLQFLFEYFSETQRNKGNFPGRFSGRQFSNSRSEMNVSTLELGDSALYLCASKTRATGELFFGEGSRLTVL.

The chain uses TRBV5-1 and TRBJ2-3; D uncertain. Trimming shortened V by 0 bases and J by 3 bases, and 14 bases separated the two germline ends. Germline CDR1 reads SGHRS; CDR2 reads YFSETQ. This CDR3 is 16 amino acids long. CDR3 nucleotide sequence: TGCGCCAGCAGCTTGGTAGACCGAGGTAGGACAGATACGCAGTATTTT. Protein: CASSLVDRGRTDTQYF.

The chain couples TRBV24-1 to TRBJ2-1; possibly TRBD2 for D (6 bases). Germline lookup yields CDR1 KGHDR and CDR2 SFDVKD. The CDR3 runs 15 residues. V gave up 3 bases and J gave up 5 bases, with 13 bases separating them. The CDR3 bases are TGTGCCACCAGTGATCCCTCCGGGGGAAACAATGAGCAGTTCTTC. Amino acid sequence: CATSDPSGGNNEQFF.

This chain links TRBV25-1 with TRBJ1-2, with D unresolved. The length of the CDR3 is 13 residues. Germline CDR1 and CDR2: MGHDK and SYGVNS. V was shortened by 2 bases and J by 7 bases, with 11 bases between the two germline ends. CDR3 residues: CASSEAVVVGYTF. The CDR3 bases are TGTGCCAGCAGTGAAGCAGTGGTGGTTGGCTACACCTTC.

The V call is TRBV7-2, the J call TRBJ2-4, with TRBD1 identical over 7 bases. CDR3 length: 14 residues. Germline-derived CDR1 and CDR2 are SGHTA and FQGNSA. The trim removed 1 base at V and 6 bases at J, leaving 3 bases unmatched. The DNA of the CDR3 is TGTGCCAGCAGCTTAGAACAGGGGAGAAACATTCAGTACTTC. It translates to CASSLEQGRNIQYF.

CDR3 DNA: TGTGCCAGCAGCGACGCGGGGAATGCGTACGAGCAGTACTTC. Its protein is CASSDAGNAYEQYF. The rearrangement joins TRBV7-9 to TRBJ2-7, with a tentative D call TRBD2 (6 bases). In germline, CDR1 is SEHNR, CDR2 FQNEAQ (reference sequence). This CDR3 contains 14 residues. The germline V and J ends were trimmed by 5 bases and 4 bases, with 15 bases remaining between them.